This TCR beta chain was identified during a study of glioma-infiltrating T cells. Study-wide results and limits: Above-expected tissue-blood divergence occurred in all gliomas, most in low-grade ones.

This clonotype has a handful of counts. Its antigen is undetermined. The CDR3 runs 13 residues. Trimming shortened V by 1 base and J by 2 bases, and 6 bases separated the two germline ends. CDR1 is SEHNR and CDR2 is FQNEAQ in the germline V gene (reference sequence). The iRepertoire nested amplicon-rescue multiplex PCR amplified TCR alpha and beta CDR3s from RNA. One-step reverse transcription and amplification started from roughly 100-400 ng of tissue mRNA or PBMC total RNA. TCRdb reanalysed the multiplex PCR reads using MiXCR and keeps one entry per CDR3 protein. The sample shows around 150,000 distinct CDR3 sequences, around 40% of them seen only once.

The TCR comes from a human donor with low-grade glioma or glioblastoma, undergoing nonglioma brain surgery, or in good health (not recorded which). The chain employs TRBV7-9 and TRBJ2-7; D is ambiguous. Sequencing was done on a sample of glioma tissue, nonneoplastic brain tissue, or PBMCs (not recorded which). The CDR3: CASSLEGTYEQYF. As DNA, the CDR3 is TGTGCCAGCAGCTTAGAAGGGACCTACGAGCAGTACTTC.